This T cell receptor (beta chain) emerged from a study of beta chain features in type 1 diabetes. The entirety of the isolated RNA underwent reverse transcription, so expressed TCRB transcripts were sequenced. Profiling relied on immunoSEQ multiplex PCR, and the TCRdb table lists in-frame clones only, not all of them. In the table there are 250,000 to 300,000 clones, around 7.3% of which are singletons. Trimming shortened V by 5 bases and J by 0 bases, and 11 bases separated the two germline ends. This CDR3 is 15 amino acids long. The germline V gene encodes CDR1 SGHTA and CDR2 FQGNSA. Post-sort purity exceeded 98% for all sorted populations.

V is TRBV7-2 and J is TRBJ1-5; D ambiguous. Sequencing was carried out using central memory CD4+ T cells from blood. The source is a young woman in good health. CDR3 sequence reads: CASSHGPHSNQPQHF. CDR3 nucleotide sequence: TGTGCCAGCAGCCACGGCCCGCATAGCAATCAGCCCCAGCATTTT.